The 22 T cell receptor beta chains reported below all come from one sample, sequenced in a study of PD-L1 blockade in urothelial cancer (dated by TCRdb to 2017 to 2019). The library was made by the immunoSEQ multiplex PCR assay. Imported from immuneACCESS, the table was reduced by TCRdb to in-frame sequences with V and J called. These copies leave out some clones; in studies compared against another copy, an unresolved V gene accounts for under half, and the cause of the remainder is not known. The table for this sample lists about 45,000 clones; approximately 88% of them were counted only once. Clones ranked in the top ten supply almost 4% of the sample. The specimen was PBMCs, collected around atezolizumab (anti-PD-L1) treatment. All receptors come from a man at least 80 years old with urothelial cancer.

This chain joins TRBV6-6 and TRBJ2-7; D gene ambiguous. Trimming stripped 6 bases from V and 4 bases from J, with 7 bases between. The CDR3 extends over 11 amino acids. Germline V lookup: CDR1 MNHNY, CDR2 SVGAGI (reference sequence). The CDR3 here is CASRAGYEQYF. The CDR3 coding sequence is TGTGCCAGCAGGGCCGGGTACGAGCAGTACTTC.

V and J are TRBV30 and TRBJ2-1; 7 bases line up with TRBD1. The CDR3 is made up of 15 amino acids. In germline, CDR1 is GTSNPN, CDR2 SVGIG (reference sequence). Trimming took 2 bases from V and 0 from J; bases not matched to a gene: 4. The CDR3 region has the DNA TGTGCCTGGAGTAACAGGGGTCTCTCCTACAATGAGCAGTTCTTC. Encoded protein: CAWSNRGLSYNEQFF.

This chain connects TRBV7-2 to TRBJ2-7; TRBD2 agrees at 8 bases. The V gene's germline CDR1 is SGHTA and CDR2 FQGNSA. The length of the CDR3 is 12 residues. J lost 12 bases, V lost 3 bases, and 7 bases had no gene match. The CDR3 DNA sequence: TGTGCCAGCAGCTTTTCCGGCGGGAGGCTGTACTTC. The encoded protein is CASSFSGGRLYF. Variable domain in full (rest from reference TRBV7-2 and TRBJ2-7): GAGVSQSPSNKVTEKGKDVELRCDPISGHTALYWYRQSLGQGLEFLIYFQGNSAPDKSGLPSDRFSAERTGGSVSTLTIQRTQQEDSAVYLCASSFSGGRLYFGPGTRLTVT.

The CDR3 sequence is CAISGYSGGKAFF. CDR3 DNA: TGTGCCATCAGTGGGTACTCAGGGGGCAAGGCTTTCTTT. This chain uses TRBV10-3 with TRBJ1-1; 8 bases fit TRBD1. This CDR3 contains 13 residues. V shed 4 bases, J shed 11 bases, and the junction held 9 bases outside the gene matches. Germline V lookup: CDR1 ENHRY, CDR2 SYGVKD.

The CDR3 protein is CASSVRGSGQETQYF. CDR3 in DNA: TGTGCCAGCAGCGTACGCGGGAGTGGGCAAGAGACCCAGTACTTC. The rearrangement uses TRBV7-6 and TRBJ2-5; 7 bases are shared with TRBD2. CDR3 length: 15 residues. Trimming cost V 5 bases and J 2 bases; bases outside gene matches: 8. The germline V gene encodes CDR1 SGHVS and CDR2 FNYEAQ.

This chain links TRBV11-2 with TRBJ1-2, with D uncertain. Trimming cost V 7 bases and J 4 bases, with 13 bases left between them. In germline, CDR1 is SGHAT, CDR2 FQNNGV. The CDR3 consists of 13 residues. The chain's CDR3 is CASTDRTSYGYTF. For the CDR3, the DNA is TGTGCCAGCACCGACCGGACTTCCTATGGCTACACCTTC.

V and J are TRBV19 and TRBJ1-1; 7 bases fit TRBD1. The J segment lost 0 bases and the V segment lost 5 bases, leaving 12 bases of the junction unmatched. CDR1 LNHDA and CDR2 SQIVND come from the germline V gene (reference sequence). The CDR3 has 17 residues. CDR3 nucleotides: TGTGCCAGTAGTGGCAGGACAGGAACACTTTTGAACACTGAAGCTTTCTTT. This sequence encodes CASSGRTGTLLNTEAFF.

CDR3 protein: CASSQSRGGGYGYGYTF. CDR3 nucleotide sequence: TGCGCCAGCAGTCAATCGAGAGGGGGAGGGTACGGCTATGGCTACACCTTC. This sequence joins TRBV23-1 and TRBJ1-2; tentatively, D is TRBD1 (6 bases). TRBV23-1 is filed as an ORF, its function uncertain. The V end was cut by 0 bases, the J end by 4 bases, with 18 bases between. This CDR3 is 17 amino acids long.

This clone occurred a few times. This CDR3 is CASTPRSYGYTF. In nucleotides, the CDR3 is TGTGCCAGCACACCAAGGAGTTATGGCTACACCTTC. This rearrangement joins TRBV28 to TRBJ1-2; D not resolved. V lost 7 bases and J lost 5, with 11 bases in between. Germline V lookup: CDR1 MDHEN, CDR2 SYDVKM. The CDR3 totals 12 residues.

The chain carries TRBV4-3 and TRBJ2-1, with TRBD2 matching 8 bases. This CDR3 spans 20 amino acids. The V segment lost 0 bases and the J segment 3 bases; nucleotides outside the gene matches: 16. Germline V gives CDR1 LGHNA, CDR2 YSLEER. Here the CDR3 DNA reads TGCGCCAGCAGCCAAGACTACCTACCCAGAGCGGGAGAGCTCTACAATGAGCAGTTCTTC. Translation gives CASSQDYLPRAGELYNEQFF.

This chain uses TRBV7-2 with TRBJ2-3; D is ambiguous. Trimming pared 5 bases from V and 7 bases from J, leaving 13 bases between. The CDR3 runs to 13 residues. CDR1 and CDR2 (germline): SGHTA, FQGNSA. The CDR3 sequence is CASSQNTEHTQYF. The DNA of the CDR3 is TGTGCCAGCAGCCAAAATACGGAGCATACGCAGTATTTT.

The chain employs TRBV5-4 and TRBJ1-1, with D tentatively TRBD1 (5 bases). The CDR3 has 15 residues. Germline-derived CDR1 and CDR2 are SGHNT and YYREEE (reference sequence). V lost 4 bases to trimming and J lost 0 bases, with 13 bases between them. CDR3 loop: CASSKSGTLNTEAFF. CDR3 DNA sequence: TGTGCCAGCAGCAAGAGCGGGACCTTGAACACTGAAGCTTTCTTT.

The CDR3 here is CAITDQNRGSYNEQFF. The CDR3, as DNA: TGTGCCATCACGGATCAGAACAGGGGTTCCTACAATGAGCAGTTCTTC. The genes are TRBV10-3 and TRBJ2-1; 7 bases agree with TRBD1. CDR3 size: 16 residues. Germline assignment: CDR1 ENHRY and CDR2 SYGVKD. V was clipped by 7 bases and J by 1 base; unmatched bases: 10.

This clone was seen only once. J is TRBJ1-2 and V is TRBV19, with 9 bases aligning to TRBD1. CDR1 is LNHDA, CDR2 SQIVND, per germline (reference sequence). The CDR3 is 15 residues long. Trimming at V came to 3 bases and at J to 2 bases, leaving 4 bases not matched to a gene. The CDR3 sequence is CASSMDRGRNYGYTF. For the CDR3, the DNA is TGTGCCAGTAGTATGGACAGGGGAAGGAACTATGGCTACACCTTC.

This clone has a single count. The chain employs TRBV18 and TRBJ1-1; D perhaps matches TRBD1 (5 bases). The CDR3 totals 13 residues. Germline values: CDR1 KGHSH, CDR2 LQKENI. V was cut by 3 bases and J by 2 bases, with 7 bases left in between. The CDR3: CASSPDSNTEAFF. The CDR3 DNA is TGTGCCAGCTCACCCGACAGTAACACTGAAGCTTTCTTT.

This sequence joins TRBV9 and TRBJ2-2, with a possible D match to TRBD2 (6 bases). This CDR3 spans 16 amino acids. Per the germline V gene, CDR1 is SGDLS and CDR2 is YYNGEE. V was pared by 6 bases and J by 1 base, with 16 bases between. CDR3 loop: CASTPGGGVNTGELFF. CDR3 bases: TGTGCCAGCACCCCCGGGGGTGGGGTGAACACCGGGGAGCTGTTTTTT.

The chain employs TRBV30 and TRBJ1-5; D call uncertain. The CDR3 has 13 amino acids. Deletions cut 0 bases from V and 6 bases from J, with 9 bases between. CDR1 and CDR2 from the germline V gene are GTSNPN and SVGIG (reference sequence). Here the CDR3 DNA reads TGTGCCTGGAGTGTACCGGGAAGTCAGCCCCAGCATTTT. Translating it yields CAWSVPGSQPQHF.

The chain recombines TRBV27 with TRBJ2-3, with unresolved D. CDR3 length: 13 amino acids. CDR1 is MNHEY, CDR2 SMNVEV, per germline (reference sequence). V lost 6 bases and J 6 bases, leaving 13 bases between the germline ends. CDR3 sequence (DNA): TGTGCCAGCAGCAATTCAGGTTGGGATACGCAGTATTTT. Protein: CASSNSGWDTQYF.

The rearrangement uses TRBV5-1 and TRBJ2-1, with 12 bases matching TRBD2. After removal of 4 bases from V and 9 bases from J, the junction contained 8 bases not matched to a gene. Germline V gives CDR1 SGHRS, CDR2 YFSETQ. The CDR3 length is 15 residues. In DNA form, the CDR3 reads TGCGCCAGCAGCCTAGGACTAGCGGGGTGGGGTGAGCAGTTCTTC. It is translated as CASSLGLAGWGEQFF.

The CDR3 bases are TGCGCCAGCAGCCAGAACGAAATGGTGTTCTTT. Translating gives CASSQNEMVFF. This rearrangement joins TRBV5-1 to TRBJ1-1, with D unresolved. This CDR3 spans 11 amino acids. Germline V lookup: CDR1 SGHRS, CDR2 YFSETQ. The ends were cut back, 4 bases at V and 14 bases at J, with 15 bases in the middle.

The gene calls are TRBV2 and TRBJ2-3; TRBD2 is a possible D gene (5 bases). CDR1 and CDR2 (germline): SNHLY, FYNNEI. The CDR3 is 13 residues long. Trimming stripped 5 bases from V and 5 bases from J, with 11 bases between. CDR3: CASSLGEGDTQYF. The CDR3 DNA is TGTGCCAGCAGTCTAGGAGAGGGAGATACGCAGTATTTT. The full variable domain, its missing parts supplied by reference TRBV2 and TRBJ2-3, is EPEVTQTPSHQVTQMGQEVILRCVPISNHLYFYWYRQILGQKVEFLVSFYNNEISEKSEIFDDQFSVERPDGSNFTLKIRSTKLEDSAMYFCASSLGEGDTQYFGPGTRLTVL.

The genes are TRBV5-4 and TRBJ2-1; 9 nucleotides line up with TRBD1. Germline-derived CDR1 and CDR2 are SGHNT and YYREEE (reference sequence). CDR3 size: 15 residues. The ends lost 1 base at V and 7 bases at J; junction bases unmatched: 6. The CDR3 DNA is TGTGCCAGCAGCTTGCCCGGGACAGGGCAAAATGAGCAGTTCTTC. Encoded protein: CASSLPGTGQNEQFF.